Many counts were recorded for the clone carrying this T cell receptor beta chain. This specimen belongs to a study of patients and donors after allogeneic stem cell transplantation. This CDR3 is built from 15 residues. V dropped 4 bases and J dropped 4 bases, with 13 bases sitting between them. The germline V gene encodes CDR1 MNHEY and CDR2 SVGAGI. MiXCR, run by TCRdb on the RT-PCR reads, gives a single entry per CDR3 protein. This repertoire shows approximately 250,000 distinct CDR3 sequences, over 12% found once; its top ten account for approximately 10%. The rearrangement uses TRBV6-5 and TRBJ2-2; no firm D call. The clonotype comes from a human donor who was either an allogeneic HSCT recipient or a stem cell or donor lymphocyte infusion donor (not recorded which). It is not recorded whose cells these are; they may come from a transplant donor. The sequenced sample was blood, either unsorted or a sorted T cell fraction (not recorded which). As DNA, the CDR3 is TGTGCCAGCAGTTCCCCATCCGGGCCCACCGGGGAGCTGTTTTTT. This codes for CASSSPSGPTGELFF.